This entry describes one T cell receptor beta chain. The sample is drawn from a study of shared clonotypes between healthy human individuals. The protocol was immunoSEQ multiplex PCR, while the TCRdb copy is restricted to in-frame clones and leaves out a portion. The sample holds 1,400,000 or so clones, less than 99% seen once. Germline V gives CDR1 WSHSY, CDR2 SAAADI. The length of the CDR3 is 15 residues. V was trimmed by 6 bases and J by 0 bases, leaving 15 bases between them. The chain joins TRBV10-2 to TRBJ2-7, with D hard to call. This clonotype originated in a man aged 25 to 45 in good health. Source material: naive CD4+ T cells sorted from blood. The sample's subset: CD45RA+ positively selected. CDR3 DNA: TGCGCCAGCAGCCCCCAGGCTCACTACTCCTACGAGCAGTACTTC. It translates to CASSPQAHYSYEQYF.